The 31 T cell receptor beta chains given below trace back to one sample, sequenced in a study of neurological immune-mediated disorders. Using its own MiXCR run on the 5' RACE reads, TCRdb lists one record per CDR3 protein. Of 50,000 to 85,000 distinct CDR3 sequences listed, 5.2% are singletons. The sample taken for sequencing was PBMCs. These receptors all stem from a woman in her 30s with multiple sclerosis.

Only a few counts were recorded for this clonotype. This rearrangement joins TRBV4-1 to TRBJ2-7; 8 nucleotides align to TRBD1. This CDR3 is built from 15 residues. Unmatched junction bases numbered 7, after V lost 0 bases and J lost 6 bases. CDR1 is MGHRA and CDR2 is YSYEKL in the germline V gene. The CDR3 DNA is TGCGCCAGCAGCCAAGATCTTCCAGGGGGCGTCGAGCAGTACTTC. Its translation is CASSQDLPGGVEQYF.

The chain combines TRBV5-1 with TRBJ1-6, with 8 bases aligning to TRBD1. Germline-derived CDR1 and CDR2 are SGHRS and YFSETQ. This CDR3 has 14 residues. Unmatched junction bases numbered 2, after V lost 3 bases and J lost 6 bases. CDR3 DNA sequence: TGCGCCAGCAGCTCCGGACAGGGTAATTCACCCCTCCACTTT. This codes for CASSSGQGNSPLHF.

This clonotype has a count of ten or more. This rearrangement joins TRBV7-2 to TRBJ2-7; no definite D call. From germline, CDR1 is SGHTA and CDR2 FQGNSA. The CDR3 consists of 14 residues. Trimming stripped 2 bases from V and 4 bases from J, with 12 bases between. CDR3 residues: CASSLMSADYEQYF. In nucleotides, the CDR3 is TGTGCCAGCAGCTTAATGAGCGCTGATTACGAGCAGTACTTC. The full variable domain, rest sourced from reference TRBV7-2 and TRBJ2-7, is GAGVSQSPSNKVTEKGKDVELRCDPISGHTALYWYRQSLGQGLEFLIYFQGNSAPDKSGLPSDRFSAERTGGSVSTLTIQRTQQEDSAVYLCASSLMSADYEQYFGPGTRLTVT.

This clonotype was seen many times. The chain employs TRBV20-1 and TRBJ2-3, with D perhaps matching TRBD2 (5 bases). Germline V gives CDR1 DFQATT, CDR2 SNEGSKA (reference sequence). The V and J ends lost 0 bases and 0 bases respectively, with 10 bases between them. This CDR3 has 15 residues. CDR3 bases: TGCAGTGCTAGAGATTTTCGGGGTAGCACAGATACGCAGTATTTT. This translates into CSARDFRGSTDTQYF.

In its sample, this clonotype was seen many times. The rearrangement uses TRBV7-2 and TRBJ2-3; possible D gene TRBD2, 5 bases. Germline V CDR1 and CDR2: SGHTA, FQGNSA. The CDR3 has 15 residues. Trimming cost V 3 bases and J 2 bases, with 12 bases left between them. This CDR3 is CASSFLGDITDTQYF. CDR3 nucleotide sequence: TGTGCCAGCAGCTTTCTCGGGGATATCACAGATACGCAGTATTTT. The full variable domain, in which reference TRBV7-2 and TRBJ2-3 provide the parts outside the CDR3, is GAGVSQSPSNKVTEKGKDVELRCDPISGHTALYWYRQSLGQGLEFLIYFQGNSAPDKSGLPSDRFSAERTGGSVSTLTIQRTQQEDSAVYLCASSFLGDITDTQYFGPGTRLTVL.

This clonotype has a handful of counts. The rearrangement joins TRBV10-3 to TRBJ1-1, with D tentatively TRBD1 (6 bases). Germline-derived CDR1 and CDR2 are ENHRY and SYGVKD. V lost 3 bases and J lost 1, with 9 bases in between. This CDR3 contains 14 residues. The CDR3 DNA sequence: TGTGCCATCAGTGACGGGACAACGAACACTGAAGCTTTCTTT. Translated: CAISDGTTNTEAFF.

This clonotype was seen a single time. The chain uses TRBV5-4 and TRBJ1-2, with D hard to call. CDR1 is SGHNT, CDR2 YYREEE, per germline (reference sequence). The CDR3 totals 16 residues. The V end lost 4 bases, the J end lost 2 bases, and 18 bases lay between the germline ends. The DNA of the CDR3 is TGTGCCAGCAGCCCCCACCCGGGAAAGGTGAACTATGGCTACACCTTC. This translates into CASSPHPGKVNYGYTF.

The chain is built from TRBV7-2 and TRBJ1-1; D perhaps matches TRBD1 (5 bases). V dropped 1 base and J dropped 8 bases, with 17 bases sitting between them. The CDR3 has 15 amino acids. The germline gives CDR1 SGHTA, CDR2 FQGNSA. The CDR3 DNA reads TGTGCCAGCAGCTTAGACTCGGGCAGGGAGTCCGAAGCTTTCTTT. It encodes CASSLDSGRESEAFF.

In its sample, this clonotype was seen a few times. The CDR3 sequence: CASSLEKKNIQYF. CDR3 bases: TGTGCCAGCAGCTTAGAAAAGAAAAACATTCAGTACTTC. This chain uses TRBV7-8 with TRBJ2-4; no firm D call. This CDR3 is 13 amino acids long. V dropped 1 base and J dropped 4 bases, with 5 bases sitting between them. Per germline, CDR1 SGHVS and CDR2 FQNEAQ. Using reference TRBV7-8 and TRBJ2-4 for the parts outside the CDR3, the full variable domain is GAGVSQSPRYKVAKRGQDVALRCDPISGHVSLFWYQQALGQGPEFLTYFQNEAQLDKSGLPSDRFFAERPEGSVSTLKIQRTQQEDSAVYLCASSLEKKNIQYFGAGTRLSVL.

In its sample, this clonotype was seen many times. The chain joins TRBV29-1 to TRBJ1-2, with TRBD1 matching 8 bases. There are 14 residues in the CDR3. Germline assignment: CDR1 SQVTM and CDR2 ANQGSEA. V was clipped by 7 bases and J by 8 bases; unmatched bases: 15. The CDR3 protein is CSGLPATGAGGYTF. CDR3 coding DNA: TGCAGCGGACTACCTGCGACAGGGGCAGGCGGCTACACCTTC.

This clonotype appeared many times. The rearrangement uses TRBV3-1 and TRBJ1-3; D gene ambiguous. This CDR3 has 11 amino acids. CDR1 LGHDT and CDR2 YNNKEL come from the germline V gene (reference sequence). Between the trimmed V and J ends, which lost 5 bases and 3 bases, there was a span of 2 bases. DNA for the CDR3: TGTGCCAGCAGCGATGGAAACACCATATATTTT. This codes for CASSDGNTIYF.

Many counts were recorded for this clonotype. This chain links TRBV20-1 with TRBJ2-2; D may be TRBD2 (6 bases). The V end lost 0 bases, the J end lost 2 bases, and 10 bases lay between the germline ends. Germline loops: CDR1 DFQATT, CDR2 SNEGSKA (reference sequence). This CDR3 has 15 amino acids. CDR3 region: CSARDTGVNTGELFF. CDR3 coding DNA: TGCAGTGCTAGAGATACGGGGGTTAACACCGGGGAGCTGTTTTTT.

As to this clonotype: A read error may account for a junction end that differs from germline. This CDR3 is CASSQDLGQGSRGKTIYF. CDR3 coding DNA: TGCGCCAGCAGCCAAGATCTGGGACAGGGGTCAAGAGGAAAAACCATATATTTT. The chain joins TRBV4-1 to TRBJ1-3; 10 bases map to TRBD1. Germline V gene data show CDR1 as MGHRA and CDR2 as YSYEKL. This CDR3 has 18 amino acids.

This clonotype was seen many times. This sequence joins TRBV20-1 and TRBJ2-7; TRBD1 matches 8 bases. CDR3 size: 10 residues. The V segment lost 7 bases and the J segment 12 bases; nucleotides outside the gene matches: 8. CDR1 and CDR2 from the germline V gene are DFQATT and SNEGSKA (reference sequence). CDR3: CSVLQGVRYF. The CDR3 coding sequence is TGCAGTGTCTTACAGGGGGTACGGTACTTC.

This clonotype was counted ten times or more. The V gene is TRBV20-1, the J gene TRBJ2-3; 9 nucleotides match TRBD2. Germline CDR1 is DFQATT and CDR2 is SNEGSKA (reference sequence). The CDR3 runs 13 residues. The trim removed 6 bases at V and 3 bases at J, leaving 4 bases unmatched. CDR3 sequence reads: CSAAGGPTDTQYF. The CDR3, as DNA: TGCAGTGCGGCGGGGGGGCCGACAGATACGCAGTATTTT.

This clonotype was recorded at least ten times. V usage is TRBV12-3 or TRBV12-4 and J usage is TRBJ1-6, with a possible D match to TRBD1 (5 bases). Between the trimmed V and J ends, which lost 4 bases and 0 bases, there was a span of 13 bases. The CDR3 is 17 amino acids. The CDR3 coding sequence is TGTGCCAGCAGTTCAAGGGGTGGCGGCTCCTATAATTCACCCCTCCACTTT. Translation: CASSSRGGGSYNSPLHF.

The rearrangement joins TRBV4-1 to TRBJ1-3; no clear D. The V gene lost 0 bases and the J gene lost 0 bases, with 21 bases spanning the gap. CDR1 is MGHRA, CDR2 YSYEKL, per germline. The CDR3 runs to 20 residues. The CDR3 nucleotides are TGCGCCAGCAGCCAAGATTGGTTTACCCCCCCGGGAGTCTCTGGAAACACCATATATTTT. Its translation is CASSQDWFTPPGVSGNTIYF.

This clonotype has at least ten counts. V gene TRBV7-9 combines with J gene TRBJ1-6; no definite D call. In germline, CDR1 is SEHNR, CDR2 FQNEAQ (reference sequence). The CDR3 covers 15 residues. Trimming took 5 bases from V and 9 from J, leaving 17 bases between them. The CDR3 DNA is TGTGCCAGCAGCCGTGATCCTGGAGAGGTTTCACCCCTCCACTTT. Protein product: CASSRDPGEVSPLHF.

In this sample, this clonotype turned up many times. The CDR3 region is CASSFDRETQYF. The CDR3 region has the DNA TGTGCCAGCAGTTTTGATCGGGAGACCCAGTACTTC. The rearrangement joins TRBV12-3 or TRBV12-4 to TRBJ2-5; D unclear. V was clipped by 3 bases and J by 5 bases, with 7 bases between them. The CDR3 has 12 amino acids.

This clonotype was found many times. This chain uses TRBV5-1 with TRBJ1-1; no reliable D call. The CDR3 has 15 amino acids. Germline V gene lookup returns CDR1 SGHRS and CDR2 YFSETQ. V dropped 0 bases and J dropped 1 base, with 10 bases sitting between them. The CDR3 DNA reads TGCGCCAGCAGCTTGGTATACAGTTCGAACACTGAAGCTTTCTTT. Translating it yields CASSLVYSSNTEAFF.

This clonotype was observed a few times. This chain connects TRBV7-8 to TRBJ1-3, with D perhaps TRBD1 (5 bases). This CDR3 is 18 amino acids long. Trimming shortened V by 1 base and J by 1 base, and 17 bases separated the two germline ends. Germline values: CDR1 SGHVS, CDR2 FQNEAQ. CDR3 amino acids: CASSLEGLSPGSGNTIYF. In DNA form, the CDR3 reads TGTGCCAGCAGCTTAGAGGGACTGTCACCCGGGTCTGGAAACACCATATATTTT.

The chain links TRBV20-1 to TRBJ2-1; D unclear. The V and J ends lost 1 base and 0 bases respectively, with 7 bases between them. From germline, CDR1 is DFQATT and CDR2 SNEGSKA (reference sequence). This CDR3 contains 14 residues. CDR3 DNA: TGCAGTGCTAGAGGGGCGAGCTCCTACAATGAGCAGTTCTTC. Its translation is CSARGASSYNEQFF.

This clonotype was recorded at least ten times. The CDR3 bases are TGCAGTGCTAGCGTGAGACTAGCGGGGGGGATGGATGAGCAGTTCTTC. This translates into CSASVRLAGGMDEQFF. This chain connects TRBV20-1 to TRBJ2-1; 14 nucleotides line up with TRBD2. The V gene's germline CDR1 is DFQATT and CDR2 SNEGSKA (reference sequence). The ends lost 3 bases at V and 8 bases at J; junction bases unmatched: 9. This CDR3 region has 16 residues.

This clonotype appeared many times. The rearrangement links TRBV20-1 to TRBJ1-1, with D hard to call. The V end was cut by 6 bases, the J end by 5 bases, with 19 bases between. There are 14 residues in the CDR3. The germline gives CDR1 DFQATT, CDR2 SNEGSKA (reference sequence). The CDR3 spells CSATRPGAATEAFF. The CDR3 nucleotides read TGCAGTGCCACCCGGCCAGGAGCGGCGACTGAAGCTTTCTTT.

This clonotype was recorded many times. This chain connects TRBV20-1 to TRBJ2-5, with 8 bases lining up with TRBD2. The germline CDR1 and CDR2 sequences are DFQATT and SNEGSKA (reference sequence). After removal of 5 bases from V and 5 bases from J, the junction contained 7 bases not matched to a gene. CDR3 length equals 13 residues. CDR3 sequence (DNA): TGCAGTGCTGCCCCCGGGGGGGACGAGACCCAGTACTTC. It specifies CSAAPGGDETQYF.

This clonotype occurred many times. The chain has TRBV20-1 and TRBJ1-2; 9 positions agree with TRBD1. The CDR3 consists of 15 residues. The trim removed 1 base at V and 8 bases at J, leaving 11 bases unmatched. Germline V gene sequence: CDR1 DFQATT, CDR2 SNEGSKA (reference sequence). The CDR3 region is CSARVVSGQGRGYTF. The DNA of the CDR3 is TGCAGTGCTAGAGTGGTTTCGGGACAGGGTCGGGGCTACACCTTC.

This clonotype was seen many times. The V gene is TRBV9, the J gene TRBJ1-2; tentative D call: TRBD1 (5 bases). Trimming removed 0 bases at V and 6 bases at J, with 9 bases between. In germline, CDR1 is SGDLS, CDR2 YYNGEE. CDR3 length equals 13 residues. The CDR3 region is CASSVVSGHGYTF. The CDR3 bases are TGTGCCAGCAGCGTAGTATCAGGGCATGGCTACACCTTC. The variable domain in full, with the rest retrieved from reference TRBV9 and TRBJ1-2, is DSGVTQTPKHLITATGQRVTLRCSPRSGDLSVYWYQQSLDQGLQFLIQYYNGEERAKGNILERFSAQQFPDLHSELNLSSLELGDSALYFCASSVVSGHGYTFGSGTRLTVV.

This clonotype was found once. This chain uses TRBV20-1 with TRBJ1-2; D not resolved. This CDR3 has 13 amino acids. Trimming shortened V by 2 bases and J by 2 bases, and 9 bases separated the two germline ends. The germline V gene has CDR1 DFQATT and CDR2 SNEGSKA (reference sequence). The CDR3 sequence is CSARHLPNYGYTF. DNA of the CDR3: TGCAGTGCTAGACACCTTCCCAACTATGGCTACACCTTC.

The table lists this clonotype with many counts. V gene TRBV5-4 combines with J gene TRBJ2-7; 9 nucleotides line up with TRBD1. The CDR3 is 16 residues long. V dropped 4 bases and J dropped 6; count of bases not matched to a gene: 14. Germline CDR1 SGHNT, CDR2 YYREEE (reference sequence). The CDR3 is CASSRGGTGLFGEQYF. In DNA, the CDR3 is TGTGCCAGCAGCAGGGGGGGGACAGGGCTCTTCGGCGAGCAGTACTTC.

The table lists this clonotype with many counts. The chain couples TRBV5-1 to TRBJ2-3; either TRBD1 or TRBD2 may fit D (5 bases each). In germline, CDR1 is SGHRS, CDR2 YFSETQ. The CDR3 runs to 14 residues. V was shortened by 4 bases and J by 6 bases, with 15 bases between the two germline ends. The CDR3 sequence: CASSLGTLTDTQYF. CDR3 bases: TGCGCCAGCAGCCTCGGGACCCTCACGGATACGCAGTATTTT.

There are many counts of this clonotype. The chain is built from TRBV7-9 and TRBJ1-1; D may be TRBD1 (5 bases). The V end was cut by 2 bases, the J end by 4 bases, with 17 bases between. CDR1 and CDR2 from the germline V gene are SEHNR and FQNEAQ (reference sequence). This CDR3 spans 16 amino acids. CDR3 in DNA: TGTGCCAGCAGCTTAAAGGGAGGAAGGGGTAGCACTGAAGCTTTCTTT. This gives the protein CASSLKGGRGSTEAFF.